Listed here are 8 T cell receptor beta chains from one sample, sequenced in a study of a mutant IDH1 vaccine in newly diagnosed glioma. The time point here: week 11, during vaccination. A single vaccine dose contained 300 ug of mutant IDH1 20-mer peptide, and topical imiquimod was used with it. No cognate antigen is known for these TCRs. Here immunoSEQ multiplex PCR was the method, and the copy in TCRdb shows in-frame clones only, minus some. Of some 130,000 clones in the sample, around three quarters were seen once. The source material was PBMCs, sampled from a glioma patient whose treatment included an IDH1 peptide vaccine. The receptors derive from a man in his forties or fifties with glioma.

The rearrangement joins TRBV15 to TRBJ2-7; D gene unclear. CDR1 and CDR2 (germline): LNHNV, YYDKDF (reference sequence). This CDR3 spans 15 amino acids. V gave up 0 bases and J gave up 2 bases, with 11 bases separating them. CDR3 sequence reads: CATSRESGPPYEQYF. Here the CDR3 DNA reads TGTGCCACCAGCAGAGAGTCCGGGCCCCCCTACGAGCAGTACTTC.

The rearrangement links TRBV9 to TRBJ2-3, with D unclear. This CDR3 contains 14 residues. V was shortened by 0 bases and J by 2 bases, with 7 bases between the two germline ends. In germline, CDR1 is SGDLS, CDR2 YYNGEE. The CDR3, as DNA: TGTGCCAGCAGCGTAGCCGTCGACACAGATACGCAGTATTTT. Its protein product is CASSVAVDTDTQYF.

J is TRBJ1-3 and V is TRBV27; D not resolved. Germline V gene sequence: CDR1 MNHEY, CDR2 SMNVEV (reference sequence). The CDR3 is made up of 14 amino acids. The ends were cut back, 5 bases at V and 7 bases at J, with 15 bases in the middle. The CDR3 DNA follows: TGTGCCAGCAGTCCCAGGATGGAAGGGAACACCATATATTTT. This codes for CASSPRMEGNTIYF.

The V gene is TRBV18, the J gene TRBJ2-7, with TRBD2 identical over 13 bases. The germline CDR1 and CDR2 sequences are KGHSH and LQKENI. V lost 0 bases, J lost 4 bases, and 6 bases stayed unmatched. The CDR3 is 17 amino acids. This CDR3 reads CASSPPTSGGARYEQYF. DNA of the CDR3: TGTGCCAGCTCACCACCAACTAGCGGGGGGGCTCGTTACGAGCAGTACTTC.

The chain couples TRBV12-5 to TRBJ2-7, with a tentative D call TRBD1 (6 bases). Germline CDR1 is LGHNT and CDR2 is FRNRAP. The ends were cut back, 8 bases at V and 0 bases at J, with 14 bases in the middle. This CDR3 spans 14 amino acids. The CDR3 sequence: CASPRDNSSYEQYF. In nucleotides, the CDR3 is TGTGCTAGTCCCCGGGACAACAGCTCCTACGAGCAGTACTTC.

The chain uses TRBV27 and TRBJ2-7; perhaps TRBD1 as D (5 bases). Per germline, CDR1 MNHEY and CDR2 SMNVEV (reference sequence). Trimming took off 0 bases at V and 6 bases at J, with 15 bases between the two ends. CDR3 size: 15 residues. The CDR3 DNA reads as TGTGCCAGCAGTTTATCCAGGGCCCCATCGGGCGAGCAGTACTTC. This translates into CASSLSRAPSGEQYF.

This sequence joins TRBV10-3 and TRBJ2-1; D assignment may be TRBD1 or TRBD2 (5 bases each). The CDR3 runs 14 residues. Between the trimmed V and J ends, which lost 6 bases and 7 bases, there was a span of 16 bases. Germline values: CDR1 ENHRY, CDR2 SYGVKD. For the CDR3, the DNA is TGTGCCATCAGGGGGGACGCCCCCAATAATGAGCAGTTCTTC. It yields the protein CAIRGDAPNNEQFF.

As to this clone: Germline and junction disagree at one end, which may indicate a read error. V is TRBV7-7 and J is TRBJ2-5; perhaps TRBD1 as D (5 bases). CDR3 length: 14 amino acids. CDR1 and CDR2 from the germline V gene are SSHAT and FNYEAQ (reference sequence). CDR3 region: CASSLGEHQETQYF. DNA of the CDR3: TGTGCTAGCAGCTTAGGGGAACACCAAGAGACCCAGTACTTC.